The TCR beta chain described here comes from a study of T cell responses to AZD1222 COVID-19 vaccine. Findings of the study overall: Scientists sampled the repertoires only once the peak T cell response had passed.

Clones were sequenced by immunoSEQ multiplex PCR, and TCRdb holds only the in-frame ones, with some missing. Among approximately 150,000 clones, 88% were seen once, and the ten largest hold 4% to 5.5%. CDR3 size: 14 residues. Germline CDR1 reads MGHRA; CDR2 reads YSYEKL. Trimming removed 3 bases from V and 8 bases from J; junction bases left unmatched: 4. Points on this clone: Antigen specificity is unknown.

The clonotype comes from an adult who received the AZD1222 COVID-19 vaccine. The J gene is TRBJ2-1, the V gene TRBV4-1; 10 positions agree with TRBD2. The specimen was peripheral blood, collected 28 days after the second AZD1222 dose. This CDR3 reads CASSQPGTSDEQFF. Here the CDR3 DNA reads TGCGCCAGCAGCCAGCCCGGGACTAGCGATGAGCAGTTCTTC.